This TCR beta chain came from a study of cytomegalovirus exposure and HLA in healthy donors (dated by TCRdb to 2016 to 2017). For context, the study as a whole: An earlier analysis of some 600 of the donors reported 276 Gb of sequence data and approximately 120 million unique TCR beta sequences obtained from approximately 180 million T cells. An early release covering roughly 600 HLA-typed donors comprised about 290 gigabases of sequencing data and around 80 million unique TCR sequences. Of the approximately 400 genotyped donors, roughly 85% fell in the genetic ancestry cluster associated with self-reported Caucasian donors. The study aimed to test whether signatures of past pathogen exposure could be identified by cataloging public T cell receptors. Using immunosequencing, the study profiled T cell repertoires from approximately 700 subjects and related those repertoires to cytomegalovirus serostatus. Besides the first cohort of around 700 subjects, a separate validation cohort made up of some 110 different subjects was used. To predict cytomegalovirus infection status, the study brought together high-throughput TCR immunosequencing, statistical association of individual TCRs with disease status, and machine learning. To study patterns of TCR occurrence, a later analysis re-analyzed previously published TCR beta repertoires from hundreds of donors and added high-resolution HLA genotyping. The later analysis used no new phenotypic data to find candidate immune exposures, relying instead on TCR beta sequences and their occurrence across donors. To decide whether each TCR beta V gene segment behaved as functional or pseudogenic, an earlier analysis of some 600 of the donors relied on high-throughput TCR beta sequencing. Donor age, sex, ethnicity and CMV serostatus were compiled together with the repertoire data. A later genetic analysis took genome-wide SNP genotypes for about three fifths of the roughly 670 donors and used that subset as a discovery cohort. All discovery cohort repertoires had been generated using a single sequencing platform. Both class I and class II loci were covered by HLA typing, at four-digit resolution. Typing coverage differed by locus: A, B, C, DRB1 and DQB1 were typed in roughly 629-630 donors, DQA1 in 500 to 550, DPA1 in around 600, and DPB1 in 400 to 490. A handful of DR-DQ haplotypes were handled as single units for association and clustering because linkage in the cohort was strong. On average, about 200,000 unique TCR beta nucleotide sequences were sequenced per donor among 398 genotyped donors of the cohort, with 15% to 20% of those sequences being non-productive. Broad study findings and their caveats: When HLA alleles, especially DR and DQ, strongly co-occurred, attributing TCR associations to individual alleles was difficult. An earlier analysis of roughly 570 of the donors showed that most TCR beta V segments appeared in productive rearrangements either about 90% or about 30% of the time, which broadly matched IMGT annotations. The authors suggested that the approach could potentially be generalized to other disease states and immunological phenotypes. In a later analysis, several top co-occurrence clusters were reported to appear linked to parvovirus B19, influenza, CMV and Epstein-Barr virus. This cohort had only TCR beta chains sequenced, and the lack of alpha or paired-chain data limited which features could be detected. Compared with the approximately 670-donor mean, donors in an Asian-associated ancestry cluster had fewer N-insertions in productive TCRs, according to a later genetic analysis. Across donors, most TCR sequences were observed very rarely, whereas some public TCRs were present in many individuals. In a later analysis, most CMV-associated TCR beta chains were found to appear HLA-restricted, with HLA associations seemingly driven largely by CMV exposure. The classifier was reported to diagnose cytomegalovirus status with high specificity and sensitivity in both the original cohort and the validation cohort. Correlated functional status among segregating V segments might reflect linkage disequilibrium, but an unknown experimental factor could not be ruled out. A later analysis found that HLA-associated TCR beta chains were more clonally expanded and had lower generation probabilities than equally common non-associated chains. HLA typing was unavailable for some donors at each locus, so association tests used only the typed subset. Specific HLA alleles were associated with roughly 16,000 TCR beta sequences at a false discovery rate of 0.05 in a later analysis. V-gene and J-gene trimming of TCR beta chains was associated with a missense DCLRE1C variant in a later genetic analysis, and the association was replicated in an independent cohort. A cluster of highly shared sequence variants was judged likely to represent a technical artifact of the sequencing pipeline. The presence/absence analyses assumed that sequencing depth was roughly uniform across donors, and that assumption may not be true. A few of the identified cytomegalovirus-associated TCR beta chains were confirmed in vitro to be specific for cytomegalovirus antigens. The study listed 164 TCR beta chains as associated with cytomegalovirus. The earlier analysis of about 600 of the donors excluded some 16 rarely observed V segments, including chromosome 9 orphons, because counts were too low. In a later analysis, the rate of TCR association differed among HLA loci, with DRB1 alleles having the most associated TCRs and HLA-C alleles having the fewest. CMV serostatus was the only immune exposure information available for the cohort. A further reported finding was that TCR beta sequences accurately predicted the HLA-A and HLA-B alleles for most subjects in the first cohort.

Library method: the immunoSEQ multiplex PCR assay. The multiplex PCR relied on a mix of 60 forward primers for TCR Vbeta segments and 13 reverse primers for TCR Jbeta segments. The CDR3 region of rearranged TCR beta genes was amplified from genomic DNA with a multiplex PCR assay. On the Illumina HiSeq System, the amplified TCR beta libraries were sequenced as 87-base-pair reads. In the paper's pipeline: A later analysis counted approximately 74 million unique TCR beta chains across the approximately 700 repertoires, and some 11 million of these chains were shared by at least two donors. Raw reads were error-corrected and collapsed into unique sequences by a nearest-neighbor algorithm in which closely related sequences were merged to remove PCR and sequencing errors. To assign V, D and J gene segments, CDR3 sequences were aligned to IMGT reference sequences. For a sequence to be retained, a match of at least six nucleotides to both a V gene segment and a J gene segment was required. Rearrangements were classified as productive when the CDR3 lacked stop codons and remained in frame with V and J, and all other rearrangements were classified as non-productive. Following IMGT convention, CDR3 was defined as the stretch from the second conserved V-encoded cysteine up to the conserved J-encoded phenylalanine. The earlier analysis of fewer than 750 of the donors excluded sequences that lacked an unambiguous match to a single V gene segment. In an earlier analysis of around 600 of the donors, V segments were called functional above 56.7% productive rearrangements and were called segregating when the between-donor standard deviation exceeded 5%. A statistical classification framework was developed to diagnose cytomegalovirus status using the catalog of TCR beta chain sequences. In a later analysis, V and J genes were assigned by comparing TCR nucleotide sequences against IMGT/GENE-DB human TR gene sequences. In a later analysis, CDR3 sequences and most-parsimonious VDJ recombination scenarios were assigned using the TCRdist pipeline. In a later analysis, each TCR beta chain was defined by its CDR3 amino acid sequence together with its V-gene family, and reads lacking a unique V-gene family were excluded. A later analysis removed 450 to 600 highly shared, low-generation-probability nucleotide sequences to deal with suspected cross-contamination and a sequencing artifact. For each public chain, a later analysis derived a clonal expansion index from normalized ranks of inferred template counts within each repertoire. A later analysis computed generation probabilities with a VDJ recombination model fitted to out-of-frame rearrangements, and checked the results against IGoR. In a later analysis, TCR-TCR, TCR-HLA and TCR-CMV co-occurrence was scored with hypergeometric tests, and a repertoire-size bias correction was applied to TCR pairs. To estimate false discovery rates, a later analysis permuted the HLA or CMV assignments 20 times. In a later analysis, co-occurring TCRs were grouped using DBSCAN, with TCRdist sequence similarity added in when clustering inside HLA-allele-positive subsets. For co-occurrence clustering, repertoires with fewer than 30,000 or more than 120,000 public chains were excluded, along with five repertoires with anomalous nucleotide sharing. TCRdb's version of the immuneACCESS table is confined to in-frame rearrangements and falls short of the full clone set. An unresolved V gene accounts for under half of the shortfall where checked; the remainder is of unknown origin. V, J and clone size reflect that table, while D and trimming were determined from the DNA. The sample table holds about 140,000 clones, of which over 60% were seen once. 1.5% to 2% of the sample is taken by the ten largest.

Remarks on this clone: Its antigen remains unidentified. No base quality information exists; no much larger clone differs at one position.

In total, 500 to 700 healthy bone marrow donors made up the cohort. All cohort members were sampled while nominally healthy, although unrecorded immune exposures were likely present. The donor was CMV seronegative and belonged to the group of around 400 seronegative cohort members. A peripheral blood sample was collected from each donor, and TCR beta sequencing was performed on peripheral blood mononuclear cells. Genomic DNA extraction from the blood cell samples was performed with the Qiagen DNeasy Blood Extraction Kit. This clonotype originated in a female donor in good health and CMV-seronegative. Sequencing was done on a sample of PBMCs.

The nucleotides read TGTGCCAGTAGTTTCTCAGGAGAGACCCAGTACTTC. Its protein reads: CASSFSGETQYF. This receptor chain uses TRBV19 and TRBJ2-5, with the D gene uncertain. Inclusive of the bounding cysteine and phenylalanine, the CDR3 is 12 residues long. The DNA shown is the 36-base CDR3, in frame from base 1. CDR1 and CDR2, looked up from the germline V gene (reference sequence), are LNHDA and SQIVND. V gives up 5 bases and J gives up 4 bases, and the segment between their germline ends measures 8 bases. The CDR3 plus the reference TRBV19 and TRBJ2-5 genes for the other parts give the full variable domain: DGGITQSPKYLFRKEGQNVTLSCEQNLNHDAMYWYRQDPGQGLRLIYYSQIVNDFQKGDIAEGYSVSREKKESFPLTVTSAQKNPTAFYLCASSFSGETQYFGPGTRLLVL.